This T cell receptor beta chain was retrieved from a study of regulatory T cells in long-lasting Graves disease. Turning to the study itself: For a period under 3 months, newly diagnosed Graves' patients had taken antithyroid drugs. Study-level results: Favoring TRBV28, TRBJ1-2 and TRBJ2-5 was a feature seen in persistent disease.

The length of the CDR3 is 14 residues. iRepertoire HTBI primers and Arm-PCR of CDR3 regions built TCR beta libraries. MiXCR, run by TCRdb on the multiplex PCR reads, gives a single entry per CDR3 protein. The top ten clones hold over 20% of a sample with around 400,000 distinct CDR3 sequences, about 14% of them seen once. Comments on this clonotype: The antigen is not known. Since a much larger clone is just one base distant, this may be a read error.

Time point described: newly diagnosed GD, antithyroid drugs for less than 3 months. PBMCs were the source of the RNA used for TCR sequencing. The sample here was peripheral blood mononuclear cells (PBMCs), taken at new diagnosis, from a patient treated with antithyroid drugs. The chain couples TRBV12-3 or TRBV12-4 to TRBJ2-1; D may be TRBD1 (6 bases). The TCR sequence derives from a female donor with Graves disease. The CDR3 spells CASKRRTDDNEQSF. The CDR3 DNA reads TGTGCCAGCAAAAGGAGGACAGACGACAATGAGCAGTCCTTC.